This T cell receptor beta chain was sequenced in a study of patients and donors after allogeneic stem cell transplantation. Germline CDR1 and CDR2: SNHLY and FYNNEI. The germline V and J ends were trimmed by 6 bases and 4 bases, with 12 bases remaining between them. This CDR3 region has 13 residues. TCRdb processed the RT-PCR reads anew with MiXCR; each CDR3 protein has one entry. In the table there are 160,000 or so distinct CDR3 sequences, about a quarter of which are singletons. This receptor was taken from a human donor who was either an allogeneic HSCT recipient or a stem cell or donor lymphocyte infusion donor (not recorded which). It is not recorded whose cells these are; they may come from a transplant donor. The rearrangement joins TRBV2 to TRBJ1-1, with D tentatively TRBD1 (5 bases). Input material: blood, either unsorted or a sorted T cell fraction (not recorded which). The CDR3 region is CASSGTTGTEAFF. CDR3 nucleotides: TGTGCCAGCAGCGGGACGACGGGCACTGAAGCTTTCTTT.